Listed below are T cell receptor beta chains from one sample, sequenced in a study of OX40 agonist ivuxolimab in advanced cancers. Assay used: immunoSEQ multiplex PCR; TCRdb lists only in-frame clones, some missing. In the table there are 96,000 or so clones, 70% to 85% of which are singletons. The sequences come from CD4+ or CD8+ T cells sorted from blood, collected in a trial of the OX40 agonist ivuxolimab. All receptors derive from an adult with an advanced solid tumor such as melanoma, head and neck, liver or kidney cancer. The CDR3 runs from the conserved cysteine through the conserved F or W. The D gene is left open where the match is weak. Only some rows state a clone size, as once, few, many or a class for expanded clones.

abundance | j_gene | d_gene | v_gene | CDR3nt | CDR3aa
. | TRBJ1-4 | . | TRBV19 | TGTGCCAGTAGTCCGTCCCAGAGAGCAACTAATGAAAAACTGTTTTTT | CASSPSQRATNEKLFF
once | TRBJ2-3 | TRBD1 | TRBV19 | TGTGCCAGTAGTCCCGGGACAGTTGGGGATACGCAGTATTTT | CASSPGTVGDTQYF
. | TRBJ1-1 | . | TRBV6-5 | TGTGCCAGCAGTTACTCGACTCCCGAGAACACTGAAGCTTTCTTT | CASSYSTPENTEAFF
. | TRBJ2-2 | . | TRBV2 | TGTGCCAGCAGTCGGACTAACACCGGGGAGCTGTTTTTT | CASSRTNTGELFF
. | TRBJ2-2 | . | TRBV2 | TGTGCCACGCGAGGACGGGGAAACACCGGGGAGCTGTTTTTT | CATRGRGNTGELFF
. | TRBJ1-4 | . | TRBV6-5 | TGTGCCAGCAGTTCCCGAACAACTAATGAAAAACTGTTTTTT | CASSSRTTNEKLFF
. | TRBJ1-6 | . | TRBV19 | TGTGCCAGCCACCATCCGGGGGTGAGTTCACCCCTCCACTTT | CASHHPGVSSPLHF
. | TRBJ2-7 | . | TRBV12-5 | TGTGCTAGTGGTTTGGCCGGGACGCTTAAACCCTACGAGCAGTACTTC | CASGLAGTLKPYEQYF
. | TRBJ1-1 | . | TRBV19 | TGTGCCAGTAGAGGACATGAAGCCCTTACTGAAGCTTTCTTT | CASRGHEALTEAFF
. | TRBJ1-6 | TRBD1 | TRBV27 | TGTGCCAGCAGTTCGGGACAGGGGGATAATTCACCCCTCCACTTT | CASSSGQGDNSPLHF
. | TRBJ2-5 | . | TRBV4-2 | TGTGCCAGCAGCCAAGTAGGTCGGGGGCCCCAAGAGACCCAGTACTTC | CASSQVGRGPQETQYF
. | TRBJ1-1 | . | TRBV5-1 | TGCGCCAGCAGCTTGGCGTCTCCGGGCGAGAACACTGAAGCTTTCTTT | CASSLASPGENTEAFF
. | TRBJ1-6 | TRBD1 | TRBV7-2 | TGTGCCAGCAGCCCTCCTTCGGGACAGGGGAATTCACCCCTCCACTTT | CASSPPSGQGNSPLHF
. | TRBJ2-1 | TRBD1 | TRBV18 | TGTGCCAGCTCACCAGCCGACAGGGAGTCGATGTTCTTC | CASSPADRESMFF
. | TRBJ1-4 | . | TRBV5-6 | TGTGCCAGCAGCTTGGGCGGGAATAATGAAAAACTGTTTTTT | CASSLGGNNEKLFF
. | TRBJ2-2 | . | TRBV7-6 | TGTGCCAGCAGCTTAGCTCCCAGGGGACGCACCGGGGAGCTGTTTTTT | CASSLAPRGRTGELFF
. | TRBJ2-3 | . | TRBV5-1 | TGCGCCAGCAGCCAAAGGACTCTCACAGATACGCAGTATTTT | CASSQRTLTDTQYF
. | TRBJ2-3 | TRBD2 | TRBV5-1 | TGCGCCAGCAGCTTCCCCCTAGCGGGGGCAGATACGCAGTATTTT | CASSFPLAGADTQYF
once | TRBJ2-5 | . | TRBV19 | TGTGCCTCCCGGGACAACCCTCTTCAAGAGACCCAGTACTTC | CASRDNPLQETQYF
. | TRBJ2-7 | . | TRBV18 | TGTGCCAGCTCACCGGAGACCGGAGGGGACGAGCAGTACTTC | CASSPETGGDEQYF
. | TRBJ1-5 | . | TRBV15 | TGTGCCACCAGCCTGACAGTATCTCAGCCCCAGCATTTT | CATSLTVSQPQHF
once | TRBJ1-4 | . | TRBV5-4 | TGTGCCAGCAGCTTAGCCGGGGTTTCGGATGAAAAACTGTTTTTT | CASSLAGVSDEKLFF
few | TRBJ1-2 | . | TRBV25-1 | TGTGCCAGCAGTGAATGCTGGCAGCCTTGGGACTATGGCTACACCTTC | CASSECWQPWDYGYTF